A selection of T cell receptor beta chains follows, all from one sample in a study of shared clonotypes between healthy human individuals. TCRdb's table, derived via immunoSEQ multiplex PCR, lists solely in-frame clones and lacks some. The table includes about 960,000 clones, less than 85% detected once. Input material: memory CD4+ T cells sorted from blood. These receptor sequences come from a man between 18 and 29 years old in good health. Both conserved end residues are part of each CDR3. The D gene is left open where the match is weak. Only some rows state a clone size, as once, few, many or a class for expanded clones.

. TRBJ2-7 few TRBV29-1 CSVPGDGSYEQYF TGCAGCGTTCCCGGGGACGGGTCCTACGAGCAGTACTTC
. TRBJ2-6 . TRBV5-6 CASRIIKSQSRANVLTF TGTGCCAGCCGCATTATCAAGTCACAAAGTCGGGCCAACGTCCTGACTTTC
. TRBJ1-4 . TRBV15 CATSRQGTNEKLFF TGTGCCACCAGCAGACAGGGGACTAATGAAAAACTGTTTTTT
TRBD2 TRBJ2-1 . TRBV5-4 CASSLTTSGIHYNEQFF TGTGCCAGCAGCTTAACGACTAGCGGGATACACTACAATGAGCAGTTCTTC
TRBD1 TRBJ2-7 . TRBV27 CASSGDRSYEQYF TGTGCCAGCAGCGGGGACAGGAGCTACGAGCAGTACTTC
. TRBJ1-4 . TRBV28 CASREKGQLLFF TGTGCCAGCAGAGAAAAGGGACAACTACTGTTTTTT
. TRBJ1-2 . TRBV28 CASSFKGFGYTF TGTGCCAGCAGCTTTAAGGGGTTCGGCTACACCTTC
. TRBJ1-1 once TRBV27 CASRVQGYMNTEAFF TGTGCCAGCAGGGTCCAGGGGTACATGAACACTGAAGCTTTCTTT
. TRBJ2-7 . TRBV7-2 CASSLGRGPYEQYF TGTGCCAGCAGCTTGGGGCGGGGTCCCTACGAGCAGTACTTC
TRBD1 TRBJ1-2 . TRBV6-1 CASRGQNYGYTF TGTGCCAGCAGGGGACAGAATTATGGCTACACCTTC
. TRBJ2-1 . TRBV30 CAWSKNRDYNEQFF TGTGCCTGGAGCAAAAACCGGGACTACAATGAGCAGTTCTTC
. TRBJ2-1 . TRBV11-2 CASSLGTTYNEQFF TGTGCCAGCAGCTTAGGGACCACCTACAATGAGCAGTTCTTC
TRBD2 TRBJ2-2 few TRBV7-7 CASSSSSAGVSTGELFF TGTGCTAGCAGCTCGAGCTCAGCGGGAGTATCCACCGGGGAGCTGTTTTTT
TRBD1 TRBJ2-7 many TRBV5-1 CASRPGTGDEQYF TGCGCCAGCAGACCCGGGACAGGGGATGAGCAGTACTTC
. TRBJ2-5 . TRBV29-1 CSVARDRGETQYF TGCAGCGTTGCCCGAGACAGAGGAGAGACCCAGTACTTC
. TRBJ2-3 . TRBV28 CASGPNGALF TGTGCCAGCGGTCCAAACGGGGCCCTTTTT
. TRBJ2-7 . TRBV7-9 CASSLGWGAPDEQYF TGTGCCAGCAGCTTAGGATGGGGGGCGCCTGACGAGCAGTACTTC
TRBD1 TRBJ2-4 . TRBV15 CATSTDRGVYIQYF TGTGCCACCAGCACAGACAGGGGGGTTTACATTCAGTACTTC
. TRBJ2-7 . TRBV10-1 CASSDGRGEQYF TGCGCCAGCAGTGATGGAAGGGGCGAGCAGTACTTC
TRBD2 TRBJ2-3 . TRBV30 CAWSLTGTSVNTQYF TGTGCCTGGAGTCTCACCGGGACTAGCGTCAATACGCAGTATTTT
. TRBJ2-7 . TRBV10-2 CASSDFSGGAYEQYF TGCGCCAGCAGTGATTTCTCAGGAGGTGCCTACGAGCAGTACTTC
TRBD2 TRBJ2-3 once TRBV15 CATSRRFASGRAHEDTQYF TGTGCCACCAGCAGACGTTTTGCTAGCGGGAGGGCACATGAAGATACGCAGTATTTT
. TRBJ2-1 . TRBV5-4 CASSSGGLGRNEQFF TGTGCCAGCAGCTCTGGTGGTCTAGGTCGCAATGAGCAGTTCTTC
TRBD1 TRBJ2-1 once TRBV5-1 CASSWGRDRDNEQFF TGCGCCAGCAGCTGGGGTAGGGACAGGGACAATGAGCAGTTCTTC
. TRBJ1-4 . TRBV25-1 CASSPHGTGNEKLFF TGTGCCAGCAGTCCCCACGGGACGGGTAATGAAAAACTGTTTTTT
. TRBJ2-7 many TRBV15 CATSRVPNPTYEQYF TGTGCCACCAGCAGAGTACCGAATCCAACCTACGAGCAGTACTTC
. TRBJ1-1 . TRBV18 CASSGGSDRTEAFF TGTGCCAGCTCCGGGGGGTCGGACAGAACTGAAGCTTTCTTT
. TRBJ2-5 . TRBV30 CAWSPGLQETQYF TGTGCCTGGAGTCCAGGTTTGCAAGAGACCCAGTACTTC
. TRBJ2-5 many TRBV6-6 CASRPQGEETQYF TGTGCCAGCAGACCTCAGGGTGAAGAGACCCAGTACTTC
. TRBJ1-5 . TRBV7-8 CASSPSGSRGNQPQHF TGTGCCAGCAGCCCATCTGGCTCTCGGGGCAATCAGCCCCAGCATTTT
TRBD1 TRBJ2-7 once TRBV5-1 CASSSGTGEYF TGCGCCAGCAGCTCAGGGACAGGGGAGTACTTC
. TRBJ1-3 once TRBV6-5 CASSYSSGFSGNTIYF TGTGCCAGCAGTTACTCGAGCGGTTTCTCTGGAAACACCATATATTTT
. TRBJ2-7 . TRBV27 CASSPRRGGYEQYF TGTGCCAGCAGTCCCCGCAGGGGTGGCTACGAGCAGTACTTC
. TRBJ2-2 . TRBV5-6 CASSALGKNTGELFF TGTGCCAGCAGCGCCCTGGGGAAGAACACCGGGGAGCTGTTTTTT
. TRBJ1-5 . TRBV19 CASSPGRGNQPQHF TGTGCCAGTAGTCCCGGGCGTGGCAATCAGCCCCAGCATTTT
. TRBJ1-2 . TRBV5-4 CASSLGGRDGYTF TGTGCCAGCAGCTTGGGGGGGCGCGATGGCTACACCTTC
. TRBJ2-7 few TRBV30 CAWSVGREPTSF TGTGCCTGGAGCGTGGGCAGGGAACCCACCTCCTTC
. TRBJ1-1 . TRBV5-1 CASSLTPLRVGTEAFF TGCGCCAGCAGCCTCACCCCCTTACGGGTGGGCACTGAAGCTTTCTTT
. TRBJ2-2 few TRBV7-3 CASSTETNTGELFF TGTGCCAGCAGCACCGAGACGAACACCGGGGAGCTGTTTTTT
. TRBJ1-1 . TRBV7-2 CASSLNRGTEAFF TGTGCCAGCAGCCTAAATAGGGGCACTGAAGCTTTCTTT
. TRBJ2-3 . TRBV7-6 CASSVKGADTQYF TGTGCCAGCAGCGTCAAGGGGGCAGATACGCAGTATTTT
. TRBJ1-1 . TRBV18 CASSQGGQNTEAFF TGTGCCAGCTCACAGGGAGGTCAGAACACTGAAGCTTTCTTT
. TRBJ2-2 . TRBV11-2 CASSLRLNTGELFF TGTGCCAGCAGCCTCAGGCTTAACACCGGGGAGCTGTTTTTT
TRBD1 TRBJ2-5 . TRBV5-1 CASSLADRGEETQYF TGCGCCAGCAGCTTGGCCGACAGGGGGGAAGAGACCCAGTACTTC
. TRBJ1-1 few TRBV4-1 CASSQDVIWSTEAFF TGCGCCAGCAGCCAAGATGTAATATGGAGCACTGAAGCTTTCTTT
TRBD1 TRBJ2-3 . TRBV19 CASSRTGISTDTQYF TGTGCCAGTAGTAGGACAGGGATTAGCACAGATACGCAGTATTTT